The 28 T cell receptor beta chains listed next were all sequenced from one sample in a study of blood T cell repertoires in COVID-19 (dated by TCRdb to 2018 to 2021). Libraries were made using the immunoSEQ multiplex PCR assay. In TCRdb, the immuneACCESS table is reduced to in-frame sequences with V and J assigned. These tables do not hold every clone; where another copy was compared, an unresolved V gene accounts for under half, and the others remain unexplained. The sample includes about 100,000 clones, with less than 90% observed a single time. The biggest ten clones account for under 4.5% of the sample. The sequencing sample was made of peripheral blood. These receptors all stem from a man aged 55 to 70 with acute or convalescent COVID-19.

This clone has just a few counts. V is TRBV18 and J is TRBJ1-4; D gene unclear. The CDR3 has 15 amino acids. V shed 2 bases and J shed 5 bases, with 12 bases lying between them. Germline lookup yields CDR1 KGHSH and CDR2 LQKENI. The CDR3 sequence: CASSPSEGVNEKLFF. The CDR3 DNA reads TGTGCCAGCTCACCATCAGAGGGAGTAAATGAAAAACTGTTTTTT. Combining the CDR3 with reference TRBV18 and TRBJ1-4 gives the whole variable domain NAGVMQNPRHLVRRRGQEARLRCSPMKGHSHVYWYRQLPEEGLKFMVYLQKENIIDESGMPKERFSAEFPKEGPSILRIQQVVRGDSAAYFCASSPSEGVNEKLFFGSGTQLSVL.

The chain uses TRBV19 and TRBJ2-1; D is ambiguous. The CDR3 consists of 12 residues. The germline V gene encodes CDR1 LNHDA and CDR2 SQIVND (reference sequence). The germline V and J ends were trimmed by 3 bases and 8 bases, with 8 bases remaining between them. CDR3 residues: CASSIMRDEQFF. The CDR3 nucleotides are TGTGCCAGTAGTATTATGAGAGATGAGCAGTTCTTC.

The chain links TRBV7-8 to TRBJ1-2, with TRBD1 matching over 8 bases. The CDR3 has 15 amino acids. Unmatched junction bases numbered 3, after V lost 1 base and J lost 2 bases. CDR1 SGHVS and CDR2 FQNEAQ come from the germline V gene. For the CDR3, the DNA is TGTGCCAGCAGCTTAGGTACAGGGGGGAACTATGGCTACACCTTC. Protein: CASSLGTGGNYGYTF.

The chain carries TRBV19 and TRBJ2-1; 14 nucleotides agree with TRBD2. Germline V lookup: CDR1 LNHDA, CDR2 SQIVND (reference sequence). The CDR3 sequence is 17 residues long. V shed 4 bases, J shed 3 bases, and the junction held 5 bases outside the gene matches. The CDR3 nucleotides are TGTGCCAGTAGTAAGACTAGCGGGGGGGCCTTCTACAATGAGCAGTTCTTC. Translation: CASSKTSGGAFYNEQFF. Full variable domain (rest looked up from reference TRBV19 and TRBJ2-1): DGGITQSPKYLFRKEGQNVTLSCEQNLNHDAMYWYRQDPGQGLRLIYYSQIVNDFQKGDIAEGYSVSREKKESFPLTVTSAQKNPTAFYLCASSKTSGGAFYNEQFFGPGTRLTVL.

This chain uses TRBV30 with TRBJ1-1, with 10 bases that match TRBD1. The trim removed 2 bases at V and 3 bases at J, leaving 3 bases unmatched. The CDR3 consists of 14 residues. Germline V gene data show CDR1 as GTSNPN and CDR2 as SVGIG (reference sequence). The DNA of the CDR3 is TGTGCCTGGAGTTCAGGGACAGGGGACACTGAAGCTTTCTTT. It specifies CAWSSGTGDTEAFF.

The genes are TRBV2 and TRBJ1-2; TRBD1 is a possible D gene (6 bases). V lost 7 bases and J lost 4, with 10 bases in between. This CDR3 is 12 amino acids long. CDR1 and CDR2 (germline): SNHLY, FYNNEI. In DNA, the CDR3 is TGTGCCAGCAATAGGGGGTTCTATGGCTACACCTTC. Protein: CASNRGFYGYTF. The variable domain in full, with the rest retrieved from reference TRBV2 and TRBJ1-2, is EPEVTQTPSHQVTQMGQEVILRCVPISNHLYFYWYRQILGQKVEFLVSFYNNEISEKSEIFDDQFSVERPDGSNFTLKIRSTKLEDSAMYFCASNRGFYGYTFGSGTRLTVV.

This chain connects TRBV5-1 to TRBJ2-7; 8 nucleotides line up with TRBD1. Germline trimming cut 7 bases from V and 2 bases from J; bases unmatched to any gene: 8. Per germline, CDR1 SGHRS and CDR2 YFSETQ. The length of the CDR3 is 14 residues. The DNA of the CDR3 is TGCGCCAGCCGATTGACAGGGGAAACCTACGAGCAGTACTTC. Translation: CASRLTGETYEQYF.

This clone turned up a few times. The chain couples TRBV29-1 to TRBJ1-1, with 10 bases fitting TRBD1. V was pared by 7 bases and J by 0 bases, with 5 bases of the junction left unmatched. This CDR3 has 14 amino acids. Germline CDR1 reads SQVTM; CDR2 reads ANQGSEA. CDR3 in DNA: TGCAGCGAACAAGACAGGGGGCTGAACACTGAAGCTTTCTTT. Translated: CSEQDRGLNTEAFF.

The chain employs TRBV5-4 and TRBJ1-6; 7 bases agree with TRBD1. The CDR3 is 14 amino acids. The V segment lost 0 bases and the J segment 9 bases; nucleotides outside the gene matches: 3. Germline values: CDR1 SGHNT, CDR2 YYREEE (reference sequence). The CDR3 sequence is CASSLGDSPSPLHF. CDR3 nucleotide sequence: TGTGCCAGCAGCTTGGGGGACAGTCCTTCACCCCTCCACTTT.

For the CDR3, the DNA is TGTGCCAGCTCAGGCGATTATTTCTCCTACGAGCAGTACTTC. Protein product: CASSGDYFSYEQYF. This chain joins TRBV7-2 and TRBJ2-7; D is ambiguous. Trimming cost V 8 bases and J 0 bases, with 14 bases left between them. The germline V gene has CDR1 SGHTA and CDR2 FQGNSA. There are 14 residues in the CDR3.

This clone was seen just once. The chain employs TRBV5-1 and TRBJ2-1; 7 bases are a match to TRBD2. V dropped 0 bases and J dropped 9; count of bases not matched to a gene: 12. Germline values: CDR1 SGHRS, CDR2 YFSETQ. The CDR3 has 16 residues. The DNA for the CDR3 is TGCGCCAGCAGCTTGGGGGCGGGCGGGAGCGCGGGTGAGCAGTTCTTC. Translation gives CASSLGAGGSAGEQFF.

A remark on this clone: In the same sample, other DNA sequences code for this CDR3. CDR3 sequence: CASSLGRSYEQYF. For the CDR3, the DNA is TGTGCCAGCAGCTTAGGCAGAAGCTACGAGCAGTACTTC. The gene calls are TRBV7-2 and TRBJ2-7; no reliable D call. Deletions cut 1 base from V and 3 bases from J, with 7 bases between. The CDR3 has 13 amino acids. Germline-derived CDR1 and CDR2 are SGHTA and FQGNSA.

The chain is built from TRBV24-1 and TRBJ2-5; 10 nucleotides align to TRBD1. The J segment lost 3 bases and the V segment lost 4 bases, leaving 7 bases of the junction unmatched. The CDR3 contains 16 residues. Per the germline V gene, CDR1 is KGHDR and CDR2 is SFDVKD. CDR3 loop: CATSDTGTGDEETQYF. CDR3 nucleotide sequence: TGTGCCACCAGTGACACCGGGACAGGGGATGAAGAGACCCAGTACTTC.

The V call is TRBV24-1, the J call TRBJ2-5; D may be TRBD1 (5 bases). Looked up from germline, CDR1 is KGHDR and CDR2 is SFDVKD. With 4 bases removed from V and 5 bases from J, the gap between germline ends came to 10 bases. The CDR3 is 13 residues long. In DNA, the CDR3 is TGTGCCACCAGTGACCCCCCAGGGGAGACCCAGTACTTC. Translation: CATSDPPGETQYF.

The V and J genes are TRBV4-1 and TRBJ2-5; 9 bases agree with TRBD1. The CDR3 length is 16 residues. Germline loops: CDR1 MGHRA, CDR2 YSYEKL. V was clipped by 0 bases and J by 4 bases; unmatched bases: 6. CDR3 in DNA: TGCGCCAGCAGCCAAGAGGGACAGGGTAGGCGAGAGACCCAGTACTTC. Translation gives CASSQEGQGRRETQYF.

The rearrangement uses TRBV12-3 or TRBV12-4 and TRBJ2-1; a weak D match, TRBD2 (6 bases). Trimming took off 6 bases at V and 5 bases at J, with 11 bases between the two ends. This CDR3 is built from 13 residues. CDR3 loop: CASSRGLDNEQFF. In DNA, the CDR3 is TGTGCCAGCAGCCGGGGGTTGGACAATGAGCAGTTCTTC.

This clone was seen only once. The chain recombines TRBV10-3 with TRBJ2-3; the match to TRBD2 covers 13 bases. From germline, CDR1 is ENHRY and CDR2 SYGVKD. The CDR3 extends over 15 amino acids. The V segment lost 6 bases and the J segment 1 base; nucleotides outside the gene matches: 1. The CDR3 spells CAIRGTSGGTDTQYF. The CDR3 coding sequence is TGTGCCATCAGGGGGACTAGCGGGGGCACAGATACGCAGTATTTT.

The CDR3 here is CASSSGLVEEQYF. DNA for the CDR3: TGCGCCAGCAGCTCTGGACTAGTGGAAGAGCAGTACTTC. The gene calls are TRBV5-1 and TRBJ2-7, with 7 nucleotides matching TRBD2. The germline V gene encodes CDR1 SGHRS and CDR2 YFSETQ. J was trimmed by 7 bases and V by 3 bases; bases with no gene match: 7. The CDR3 is 13 amino acids.

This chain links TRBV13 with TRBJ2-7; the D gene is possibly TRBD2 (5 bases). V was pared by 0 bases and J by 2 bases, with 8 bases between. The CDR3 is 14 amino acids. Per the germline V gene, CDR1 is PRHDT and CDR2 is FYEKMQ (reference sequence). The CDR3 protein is CASSLGLGAYEQYF. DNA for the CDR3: TGTGCCAGCAGCTTAGGACTAGGTGCCTACGAGCAGTACTTC.

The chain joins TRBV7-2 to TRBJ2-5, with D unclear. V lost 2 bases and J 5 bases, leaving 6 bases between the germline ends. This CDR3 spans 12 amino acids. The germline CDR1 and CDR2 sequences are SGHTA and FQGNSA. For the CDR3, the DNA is TGTGCCAGCAGCTTATCTCTGGAGACCCAGTACTTC. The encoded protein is CASSLSLETQYF.

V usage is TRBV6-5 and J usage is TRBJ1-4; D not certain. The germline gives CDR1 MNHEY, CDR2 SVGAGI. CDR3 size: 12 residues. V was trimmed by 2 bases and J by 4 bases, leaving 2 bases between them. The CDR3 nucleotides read TGTGCCAGCAGTTACCTTAATGAAAAACTGTTTTTT. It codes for CASSYLNEKLFF.

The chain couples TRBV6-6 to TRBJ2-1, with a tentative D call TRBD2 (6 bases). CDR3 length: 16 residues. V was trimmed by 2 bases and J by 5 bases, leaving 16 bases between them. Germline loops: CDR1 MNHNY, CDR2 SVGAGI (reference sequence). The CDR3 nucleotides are TGTGCCAGCAGTTACCGGGACTTCCGAAATAACAATGAGCAGTTCTTC. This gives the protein CASSYRDFRNNNEQFF.

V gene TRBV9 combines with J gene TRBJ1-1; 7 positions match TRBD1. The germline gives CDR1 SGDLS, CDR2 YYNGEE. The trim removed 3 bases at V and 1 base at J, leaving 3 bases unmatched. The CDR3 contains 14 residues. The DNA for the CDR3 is TGTGCCAGCAGCGGGACAGGACAGAACACTGAAGCTTTCTTT. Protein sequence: CASSGTGQNTEAFF.

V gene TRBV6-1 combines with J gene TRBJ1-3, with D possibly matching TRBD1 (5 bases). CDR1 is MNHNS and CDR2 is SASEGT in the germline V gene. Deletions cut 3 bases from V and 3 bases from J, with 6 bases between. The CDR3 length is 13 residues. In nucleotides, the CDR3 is TGTGCCAGCAGTGAGGGGCTTGGAAACACCATATATTTT. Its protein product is CASSEGLGNTIYF.

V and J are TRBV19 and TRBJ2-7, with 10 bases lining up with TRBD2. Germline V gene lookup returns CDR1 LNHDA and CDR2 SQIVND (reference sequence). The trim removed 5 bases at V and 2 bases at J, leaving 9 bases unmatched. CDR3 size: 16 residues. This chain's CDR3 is CASSYSIAGGAYEQYF. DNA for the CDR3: TGTGCCAGTAGTTACTCAATAGCGGGAGGAGCCTACGAGCAGTACTTC.

DNA for the CDR3: TGTGCCAGCGGCTACGGGGGGGCAGGACAGCCCCAGCATTTT. It encodes CASGYGGAGQPQHF. The V call is TRBV6-5, the J call TRBJ1-5, with a possible D match to TRBD1 (6 bases). In germline, CDR1 is MNHEY, CDR2 SVGAGI. Trimming pared 8 bases from V and 7 bases from J, leaving 18 bases between. The CDR3 runs to 14 residues.

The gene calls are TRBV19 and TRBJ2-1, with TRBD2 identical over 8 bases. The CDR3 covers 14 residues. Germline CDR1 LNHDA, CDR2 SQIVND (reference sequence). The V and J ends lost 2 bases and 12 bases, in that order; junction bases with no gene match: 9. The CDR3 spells CASSILGTRAVQFF. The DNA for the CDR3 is TGTGCCAGTAGTATACTTGGGACTAGGGCTGTGCAGTTCTTC.

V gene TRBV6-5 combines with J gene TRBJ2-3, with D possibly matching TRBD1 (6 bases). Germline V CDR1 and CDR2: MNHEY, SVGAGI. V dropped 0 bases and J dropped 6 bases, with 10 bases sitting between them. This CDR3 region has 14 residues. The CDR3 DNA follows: TGTGCCAGCAGTTACTCCGGGGACACCGATACGCAGTATTTT. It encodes CASSYSGDTDTQYF.